Listed below are T cell receptor beta chains from one sample, sequenced in a study of identical twins. Each CDR3 protein gets one entry after TCRdb re-called the 5' RACE reads with MiXCR. The table has about 520,000 distinct CDR3 sequences, around 20% seen once. This sample also appeared in a second study, on T cells expressing NK-cell markers.

Sequenced input: CD4+ T cells sorted from blood. The receptor source for this set is a woman under 30 in good health. CDR3s leave out the opening cysteine and the closing phenylalanine or tryptophan. D genes are given only for firm matches.

CDR3 protein: SAGAGGPVSEQY
D gene: TRBD2
J gene: TRBJ2-7
V gene: TRBV20-1

CDR3 protein: ASSSGQGLSQF
D gene: TRBD1
J gene: TRBJ2-1
V gene: TRBV7-2

CDR3 protein: ASGDTNEKLF
D gene: .
J gene: TRBJ1-4
V gene: TRBV12-3/TRBV12-4

CDR3 protein: ASSLVLALPTDTQY
D gene: .
J gene: TRBJ2-3
V gene: TRBV7-9

CDR3 protein: SAPRTRTSTDTQY
D gene: TRBD2
J gene: TRBJ2-3
V gene: TRBV20-1

CDR3 protein: ASSGPVRSEQY
D gene: .
J gene: TRBJ2-7
V gene: TRBV10-1

CDR3 protein: ASSRGAREDTQY
D gene: .
J gene: TRBJ2-3
V gene: TRBV7-8

CDR3 protein: ASLQPGARNNEQF
D gene: .
J gene: TRBJ2-1
V gene: TRBV10-2

CDR3 protein: SAMGGQVYNTIY
D gene: TRBD1
J gene: TRBJ1-3
V gene: TRBV20-1

CDR3 protein: ASSRTNTGELF
D gene: .
J gene: TRBJ2-2
V gene: TRBV19

CDR3 protein: ASSTVPDDEKLF
D gene: .
J gene: TRBJ1-4
V gene: TRBV5-1

CDR3 protein: ASSLGLTSYEQY
D gene: .
J gene: TRBJ2-7
V gene: TRBV13

CDR3 protein: ASSLGQGAHSPLH
D gene: TRBD1
J gene: TRBJ1-6
V gene: TRBV6-5

CDR3 protein: ASSEQGAANEQF
D gene: TRBD1
J gene: TRBJ2-1
V gene: TRBV2

CDR3 protein: ASRPSGGFPYEQY
D gene: TRBD1
J gene: TRBJ2-7
V gene: TRBV7-2

CDR3 protein: ASSYSTPRRSEQY
D gene: .
J gene: TRBJ2-7
V gene: TRBV6-2/TRBV6-3

CDR3 protein: ATSRDSGQPEAYEQY
D gene: TRBD1
J gene: TRBJ2-7
V gene: TRBV15

CDR3 protein: SALLLRTSYNEQF
D gene: .
J gene: TRBJ2-1
V gene: TRBV20-1

CDR3 protein: ASRDLRISEQY
D gene: .
J gene: TRBJ2-7
V gene: TRBV6-1

CDR3 protein: SAREVNRHTEAF
D gene: .
J gene: TRBJ1-1
V gene: TRBV20-1

CDR3 protein: SAPVGLTQETQY
D gene: TRBD2
J gene: TRBJ2-5
V gene: TRBV20-1

CDR3 protein: ASSLWSGRENEKLF
D gene: .
J gene: TRBJ1-4
V gene: TRBV7-8

CDR3 protein: ASSYRPISTDTQY
D gene: .
J gene: TRBJ2-3
V gene: TRBV6-5

CDR3 protein: ASSPAAGGREQF
D gene: TRBD2
J gene: TRBJ2-1
V gene: TRBV11-2

CDR3 protein: ASRSEANQPQH
D gene: .
J gene: TRBJ1-5
V gene: TRBV12-3/TRBV12-4

CDR3 protein: ASSEAGGSTDTQY
D gene: TRBD2
J gene: TRBJ2-3
V gene: TRBV7-3

CDR3 protein: ASSPQGRATGELF
D gene: TRBD1
J gene: TRBJ2-2
V gene: TRBV7-2

CDR3 protein: ASRFDVTGELF
D gene: .
J gene: TRBJ2-2
V gene: TRBV5-1

CDR3 protein: SASPPGTSQETQY
D gene: .
J gene: TRBJ2-5
V gene: TRBV20-1

CDR3 protein: ASSAKRTNEQF
D gene: .
J gene: TRBJ2-1
V gene: TRBV4-3

CDR3 protein: ASSPPGTGNNYGYT
D gene: TRBD1
J gene: TRBJ1-2
V gene: TRBV18

CDR3 protein: ASNNMVSEQY
D gene: .
J gene: TRBJ2-7
V gene: TRBV5-1

CDR3 protein: ASSPGSSYEQF
D gene: .
J gene: TRBJ2-1
V gene: TRBV5-1

CDR3 protein: ASSRTAGRGDGYT
D gene: .
J gene: TRBJ1-2
V gene: TRBV5-1

CDR3 protein: ASRPLSTNEKLF
D gene: .
J gene: TRBJ1-4
V gene: TRBV2

CDR3 protein: ASNEGGAGDTQY
D gene: .
J gene: TRBJ2-3
V gene: TRBV14

CDR3 protein: ASSLVGDYT
D gene: .
J gene: TRBJ1-2
V gene: TRBV7-2

CDR3 protein: ASAKGTSEYNEQF
D gene: TRBD2
J gene: TRBJ2-1
V gene: TRBV12-3/TRBV12-4

CDR3 protein: SARDRLAGVYAQY
D gene: TRBD2
J gene: TRBJ2-7
V gene: TRBV20-1

CDR3 protein: SARVWGQVPASDGYT
D gene: .
J gene: TRBJ1-2
V gene: TRBV20-1

CDR3 protein: SAPRAQINTEAF
D gene: .
J gene: TRBJ1-1
V gene: TRBV20-1